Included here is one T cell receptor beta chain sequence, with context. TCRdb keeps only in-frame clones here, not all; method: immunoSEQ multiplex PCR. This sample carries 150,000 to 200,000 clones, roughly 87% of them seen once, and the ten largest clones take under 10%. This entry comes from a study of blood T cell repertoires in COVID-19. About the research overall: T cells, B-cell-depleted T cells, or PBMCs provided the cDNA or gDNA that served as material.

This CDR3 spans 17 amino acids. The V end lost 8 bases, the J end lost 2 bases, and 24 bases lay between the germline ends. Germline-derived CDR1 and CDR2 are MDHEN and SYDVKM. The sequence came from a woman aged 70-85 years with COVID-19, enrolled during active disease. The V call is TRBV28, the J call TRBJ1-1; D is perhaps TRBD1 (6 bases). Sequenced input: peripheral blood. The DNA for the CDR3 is TGTGCCAGCTTTTACACCCAGGGGCATGAGTTAAACACTGAAGCTTTCTTT. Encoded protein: CASFYTQGHELNTEAFF.